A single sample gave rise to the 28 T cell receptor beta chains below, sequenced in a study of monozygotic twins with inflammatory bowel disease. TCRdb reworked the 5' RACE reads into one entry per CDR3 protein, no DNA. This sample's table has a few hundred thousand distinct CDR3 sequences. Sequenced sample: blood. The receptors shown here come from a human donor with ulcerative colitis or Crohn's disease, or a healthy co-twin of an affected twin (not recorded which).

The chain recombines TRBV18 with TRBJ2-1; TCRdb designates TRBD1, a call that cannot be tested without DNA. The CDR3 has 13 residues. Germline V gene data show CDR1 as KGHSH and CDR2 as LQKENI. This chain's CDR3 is CASSSLRGDEQFF.

CDR3 sequence reads: CASSLPPGQGYQNYGYTF. The chain has TRBV5-1 and TRBJ1-2; TCRdb selects TRBD1, and the lack of DNA leaves this call unchecked. CDR1 and CDR2 from the germline V gene are SGHRS and YFSETQ. The CDR3 has 18 residues.

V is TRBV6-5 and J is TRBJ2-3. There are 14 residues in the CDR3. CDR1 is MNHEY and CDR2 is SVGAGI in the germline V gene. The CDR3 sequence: CASSYGLATDTQYF.

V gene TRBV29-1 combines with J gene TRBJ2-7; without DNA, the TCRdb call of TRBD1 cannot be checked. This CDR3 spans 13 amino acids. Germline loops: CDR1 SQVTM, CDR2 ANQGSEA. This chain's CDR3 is CSVKGQGAYEQYF.

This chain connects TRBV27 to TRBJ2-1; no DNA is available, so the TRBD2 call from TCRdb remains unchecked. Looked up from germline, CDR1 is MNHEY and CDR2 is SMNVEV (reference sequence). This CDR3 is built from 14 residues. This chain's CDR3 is CASSPLGGYNEQFF.

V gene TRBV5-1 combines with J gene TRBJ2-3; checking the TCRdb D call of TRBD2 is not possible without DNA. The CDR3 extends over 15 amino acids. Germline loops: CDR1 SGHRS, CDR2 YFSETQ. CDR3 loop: CATRLAGDPTDTQYF.

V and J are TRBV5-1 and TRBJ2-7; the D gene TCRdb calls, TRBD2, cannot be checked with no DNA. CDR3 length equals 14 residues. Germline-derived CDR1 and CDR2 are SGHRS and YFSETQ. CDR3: CASSQAGGTWEQYF.

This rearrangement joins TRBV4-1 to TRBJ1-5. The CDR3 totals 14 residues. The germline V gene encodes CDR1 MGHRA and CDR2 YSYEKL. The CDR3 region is CASSQDTGSQPQHF.

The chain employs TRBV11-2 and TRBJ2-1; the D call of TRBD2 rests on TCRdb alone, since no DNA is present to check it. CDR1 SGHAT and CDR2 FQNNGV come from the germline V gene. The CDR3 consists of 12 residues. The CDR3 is CASSPSTDEQFF.

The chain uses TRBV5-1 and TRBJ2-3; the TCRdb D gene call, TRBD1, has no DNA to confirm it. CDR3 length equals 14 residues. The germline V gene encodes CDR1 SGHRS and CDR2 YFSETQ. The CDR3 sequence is CASNGQGITDTQYF.

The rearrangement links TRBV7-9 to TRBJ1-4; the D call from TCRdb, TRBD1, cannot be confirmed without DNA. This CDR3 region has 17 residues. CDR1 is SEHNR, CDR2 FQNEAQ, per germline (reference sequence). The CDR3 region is CASSWDRGGWTNEKLFF.

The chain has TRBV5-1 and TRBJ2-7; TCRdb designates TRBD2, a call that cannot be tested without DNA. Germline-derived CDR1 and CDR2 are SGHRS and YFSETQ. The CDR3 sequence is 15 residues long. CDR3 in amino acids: CASSSTGSSSYEQYF.

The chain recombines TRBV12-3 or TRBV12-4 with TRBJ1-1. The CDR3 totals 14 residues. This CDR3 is CASTSDRVNTEAFF.

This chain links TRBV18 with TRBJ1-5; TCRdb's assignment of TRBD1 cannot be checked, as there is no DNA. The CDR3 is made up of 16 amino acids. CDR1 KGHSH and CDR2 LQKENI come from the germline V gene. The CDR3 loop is CASSPDRGLMRQPQHF.

The chain's CDR3 is CSVGGPYTQYF. The gene calls are TRBV29-1 and TRBJ2-3; checking the TCRdb D call of TRBD1 is not possible without DNA. The CDR3 is made up of 11 amino acids. From germline, CDR1 is SQVTM and CDR2 ANQGSEA.

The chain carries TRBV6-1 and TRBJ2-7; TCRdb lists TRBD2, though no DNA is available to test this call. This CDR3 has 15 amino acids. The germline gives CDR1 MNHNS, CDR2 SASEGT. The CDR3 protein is CASTSYSGGTYEQYF.

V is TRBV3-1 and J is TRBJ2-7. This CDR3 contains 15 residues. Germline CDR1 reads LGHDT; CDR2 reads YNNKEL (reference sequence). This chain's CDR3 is CASSQDLGGNNEQYF.

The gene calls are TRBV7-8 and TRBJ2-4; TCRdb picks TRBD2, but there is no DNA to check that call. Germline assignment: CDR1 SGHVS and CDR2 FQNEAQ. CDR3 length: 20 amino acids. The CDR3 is CASTPGRGTSGSMGKNIQYF. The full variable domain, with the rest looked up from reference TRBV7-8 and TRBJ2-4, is GAGVSQSPRYKVAKRGQDVALRCDPISGHVSLFWYQQALGQGPEFLTYFQNEAQLDKSGLPSDRFFAERPEGSVSTLKIQRTQQEDSAVYLCASTPGRGTSGSMGKNIQYFGAGTRLSVL.

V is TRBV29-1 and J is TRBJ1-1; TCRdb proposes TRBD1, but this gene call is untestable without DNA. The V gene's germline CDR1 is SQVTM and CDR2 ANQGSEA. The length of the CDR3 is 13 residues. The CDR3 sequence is CLGGEGGGTEAFF.

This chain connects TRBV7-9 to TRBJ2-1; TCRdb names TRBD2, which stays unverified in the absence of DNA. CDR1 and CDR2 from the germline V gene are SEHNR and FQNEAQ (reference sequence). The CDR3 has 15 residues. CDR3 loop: CASSLVASGSLEQFF.

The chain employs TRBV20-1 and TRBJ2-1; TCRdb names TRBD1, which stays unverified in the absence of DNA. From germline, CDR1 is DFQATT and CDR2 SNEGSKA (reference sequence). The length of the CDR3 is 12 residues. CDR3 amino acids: CSAREGAYEQFF.

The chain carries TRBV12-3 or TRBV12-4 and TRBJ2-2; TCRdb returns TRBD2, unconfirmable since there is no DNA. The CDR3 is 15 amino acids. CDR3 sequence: CASTRLASNTGELFF.

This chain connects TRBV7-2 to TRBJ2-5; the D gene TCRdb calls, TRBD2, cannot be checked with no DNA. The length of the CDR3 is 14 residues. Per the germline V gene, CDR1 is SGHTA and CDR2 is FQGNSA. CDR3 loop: CASNPMGVKETQYF.

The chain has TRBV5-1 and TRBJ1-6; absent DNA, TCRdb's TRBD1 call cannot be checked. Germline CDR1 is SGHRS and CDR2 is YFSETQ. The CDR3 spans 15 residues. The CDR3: CASSLEGTKDSPLHF.

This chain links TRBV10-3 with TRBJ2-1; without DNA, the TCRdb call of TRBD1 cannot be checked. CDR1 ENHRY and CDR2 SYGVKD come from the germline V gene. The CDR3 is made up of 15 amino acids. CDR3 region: CAISPLGQIDNEQFF.

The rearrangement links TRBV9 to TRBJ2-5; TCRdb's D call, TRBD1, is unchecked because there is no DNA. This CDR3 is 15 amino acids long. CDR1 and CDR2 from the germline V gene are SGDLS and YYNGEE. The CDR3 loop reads CASSPGGGREETQYF.

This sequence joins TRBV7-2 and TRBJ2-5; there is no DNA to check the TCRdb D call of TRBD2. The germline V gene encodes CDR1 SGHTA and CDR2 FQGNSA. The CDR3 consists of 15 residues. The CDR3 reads CASSLARGGGETQYF. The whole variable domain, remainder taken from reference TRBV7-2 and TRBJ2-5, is GAGVSQSPSNKVTEKGKDVELRCDPISGHTALYWYRQSLGQGLEFLIYFQGNSAPDKSGLPSDRFSAERTGGSVSTLTIQRTQQEDSAVYLCASSLARGGGETQYFGPGTRLLVL.

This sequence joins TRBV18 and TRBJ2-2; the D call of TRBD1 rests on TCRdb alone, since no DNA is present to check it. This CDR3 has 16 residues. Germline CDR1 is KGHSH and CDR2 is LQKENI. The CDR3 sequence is CASSPAGGQNTGELFF.